This T cell receptor beta chain was documented in a study of T cells of healthy individuals (dated by TCRdb to between 2017 and 2018). The library was produced with 5' RACE. Sequencing instrument: Illumina MiSeq. TCRdb trimmed the raw reads at Q25, called clones with MiXCR and kept productive beta chains. CDR3 protein sequences are deduplicated, and each keeps its most common genes and DNA. This sample has 40,000 to 45,000 distinct CDR3 sequences in its table, and 4.5% of those were observed once. The top ten hold 9% to 10% of the sample. CDR3 length: 15 amino acids, cysteine to phenylalanine. Only the CDR3 portion is preserved as DNA: 45 bases, with reading frame beginning at the first base. Trimming removed 1 base from V and 4 bases from J, leaving 14 bases between the germline ends. The germline V gene gives CDR1 as LGHNA and CDR2 as YNFKEQ. In this sample, this clonotype turned up many times. Its antigen has not been determined. Qualities for individual bases were not recorded, and no much larger clone is one base off.

This TCR came from a human donor in good health. The chain employs TRBV4-2 and TRBJ2-7, with the D gene not confidently named. The CDR3 in this case is CASSQVDRDLYEQYF. The nucleotide sequence reads as follows: TGTGCCAGCAGCCAAGTGGATAGAGACCTTTACGAGCAGTACTTC.